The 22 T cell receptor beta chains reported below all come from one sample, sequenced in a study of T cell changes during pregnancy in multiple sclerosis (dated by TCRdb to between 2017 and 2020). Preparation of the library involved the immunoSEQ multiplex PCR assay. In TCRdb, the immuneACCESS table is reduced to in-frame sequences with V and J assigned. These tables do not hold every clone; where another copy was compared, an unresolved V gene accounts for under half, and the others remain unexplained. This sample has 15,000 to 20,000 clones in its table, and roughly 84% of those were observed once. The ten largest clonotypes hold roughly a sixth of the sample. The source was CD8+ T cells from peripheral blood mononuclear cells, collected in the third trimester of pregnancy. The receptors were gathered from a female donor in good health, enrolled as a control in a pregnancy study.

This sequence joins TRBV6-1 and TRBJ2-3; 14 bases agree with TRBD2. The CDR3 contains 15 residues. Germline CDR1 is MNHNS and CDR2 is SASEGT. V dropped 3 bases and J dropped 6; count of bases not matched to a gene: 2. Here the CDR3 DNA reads TGTGCCAGCAGTGAGACTAGCGGGGGGGCCGATACGCAGTATTTT. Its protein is CASSETSGGADTQYF.

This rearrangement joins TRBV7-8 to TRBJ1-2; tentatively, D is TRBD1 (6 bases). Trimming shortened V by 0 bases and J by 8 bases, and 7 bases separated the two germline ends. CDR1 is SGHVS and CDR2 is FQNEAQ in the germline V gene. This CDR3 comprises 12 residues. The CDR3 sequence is CASSLADRGYTF. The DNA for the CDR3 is TGTGCCAGCAGCTTAGCGGACAGAGGCTACACCTTC.

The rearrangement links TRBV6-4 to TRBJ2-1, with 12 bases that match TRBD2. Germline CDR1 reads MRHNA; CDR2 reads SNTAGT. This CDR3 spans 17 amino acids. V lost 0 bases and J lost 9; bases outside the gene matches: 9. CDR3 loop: CASSDSPGTSGPGEQFF. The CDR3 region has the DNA TGTGCCAGCAGTGACTCACCTGGGACTAGCGGGCCGGGTGAGCAGTTCTTC.

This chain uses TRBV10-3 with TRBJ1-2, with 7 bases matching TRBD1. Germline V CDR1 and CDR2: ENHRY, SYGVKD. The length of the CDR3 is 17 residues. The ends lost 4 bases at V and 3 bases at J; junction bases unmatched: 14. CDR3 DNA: TGTGCCATCAGTGGTAAGGAGGAGACAGGGTACTACTATGGCTACACCTTC. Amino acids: CAISGKEETGYYYGYTF.

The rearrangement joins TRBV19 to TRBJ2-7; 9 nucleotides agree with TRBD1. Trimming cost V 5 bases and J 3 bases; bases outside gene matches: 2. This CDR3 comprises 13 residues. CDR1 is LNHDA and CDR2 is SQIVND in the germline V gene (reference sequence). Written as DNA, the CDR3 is TGTGCCAGTAGTGACAGGGGGAGCTACGAGCAGTACTTC. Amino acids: CASSDRGSYEQYF.

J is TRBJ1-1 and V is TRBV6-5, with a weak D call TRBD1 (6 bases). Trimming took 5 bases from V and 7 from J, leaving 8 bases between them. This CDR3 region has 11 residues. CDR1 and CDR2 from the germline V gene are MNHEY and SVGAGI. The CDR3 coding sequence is TGTGCCAGCAGTGCGACAGGTGAAGCTTTCTTT. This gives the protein CASSATGEAFF.

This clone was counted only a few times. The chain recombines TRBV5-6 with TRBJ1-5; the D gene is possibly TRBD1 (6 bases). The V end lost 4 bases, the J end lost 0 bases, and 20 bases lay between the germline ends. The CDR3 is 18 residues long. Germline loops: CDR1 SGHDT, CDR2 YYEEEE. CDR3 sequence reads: CASSRSWAGAYSNQPQHF. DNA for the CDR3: TGTGCCAGCAGCCGGTCATGGGCAGGGGCTTATAGCAATCAGCCCCAGCATTTT.

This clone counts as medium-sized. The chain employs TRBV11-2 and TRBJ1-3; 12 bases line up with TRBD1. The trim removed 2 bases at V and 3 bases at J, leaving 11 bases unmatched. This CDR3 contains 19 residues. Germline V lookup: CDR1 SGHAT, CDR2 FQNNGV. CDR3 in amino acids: CASSLRGQGAQNIGNTIYF. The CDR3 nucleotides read TGTGCCAGCAGCTTAAGGGGACAGGGGGCGCAAAACATTGGAAACACCATATATTTT. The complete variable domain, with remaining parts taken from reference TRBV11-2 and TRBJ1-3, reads EAGVAQSPRYKIIEKRQSVAFWCNPISGHATLYWYQQILGQGPKLLIQFQNNGVVDDSQLPKDRFSAERLKGVDSTLKIQPAKLEDSAVYLCASSLRGQGAQNIGNTIYFGEGSWLTVV.

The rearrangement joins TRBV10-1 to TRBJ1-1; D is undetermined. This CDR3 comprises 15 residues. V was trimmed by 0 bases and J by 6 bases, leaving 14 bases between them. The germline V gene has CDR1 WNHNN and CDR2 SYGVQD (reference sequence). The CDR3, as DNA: TGCGCCAGCAGTGAGTCGTCCCACCCCGGTCCTGAAGCTTTCTTT. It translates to CASSESSHPGPEAFF.

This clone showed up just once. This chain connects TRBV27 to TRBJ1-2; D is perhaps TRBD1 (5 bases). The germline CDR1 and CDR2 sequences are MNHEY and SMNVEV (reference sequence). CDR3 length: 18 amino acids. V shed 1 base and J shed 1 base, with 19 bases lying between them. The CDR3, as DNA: TGTGCCAGCAGTTTATTTCCCCAGACAGCCACTCTTAACTATGGCTACACCTTC. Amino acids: CASSLFPQTATLNYGYTF.

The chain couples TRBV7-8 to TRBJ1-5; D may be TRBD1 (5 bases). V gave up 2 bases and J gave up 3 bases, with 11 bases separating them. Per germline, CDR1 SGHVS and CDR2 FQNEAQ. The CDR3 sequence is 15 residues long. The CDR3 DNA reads TGTGCCAGCAGCTTATGGGGGGAGGCCAATCAGCCCCAGCATTTT. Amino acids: CASSLWGEANQPQHF.

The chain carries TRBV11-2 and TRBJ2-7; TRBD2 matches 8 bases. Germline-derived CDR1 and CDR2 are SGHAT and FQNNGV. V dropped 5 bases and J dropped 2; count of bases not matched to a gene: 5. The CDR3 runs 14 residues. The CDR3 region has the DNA TGTGCCAGCAGCCGGCACGGGGGGGCCTACGAGCAGTACTTC. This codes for CASSRHGGAYEQYF. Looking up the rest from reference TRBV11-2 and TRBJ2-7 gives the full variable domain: EAGVAQSPRYKIIEKRQSVAFWCNPISGHATLYWYQQILGQGPKLLIQFQNNGVVDDSQLPKDRFSAERLKGVDSTLKIQPAKLEDSAVYLCASSRHGGAYEQYFGPGTRLTVT.

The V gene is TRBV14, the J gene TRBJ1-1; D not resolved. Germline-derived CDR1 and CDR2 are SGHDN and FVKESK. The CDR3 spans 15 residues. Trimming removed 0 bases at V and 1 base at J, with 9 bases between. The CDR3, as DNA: TGTGCCAGCAGCCAAGAGAGGTTCGCGAACACTGAAGCTTTCTTT. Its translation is CASSQERFANTEAFF.

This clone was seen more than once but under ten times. The CDR3 loop reads CASGPRQGVNYGYTF. CDR3 bases: TGTGCCAGCGGGCCCCGGCAGGGGGTTAACTATGGCTACACCTTC. V is TRBV6-1 and J is TRBJ1-2; 7 bases line up with TRBD1. The CDR3 length is 15 residues. Germline CDR1 is MNHNS and CDR2 is SASEGT. V was pared by 8 bases and J by 1 base, with 10 bases of the junction left unmatched.

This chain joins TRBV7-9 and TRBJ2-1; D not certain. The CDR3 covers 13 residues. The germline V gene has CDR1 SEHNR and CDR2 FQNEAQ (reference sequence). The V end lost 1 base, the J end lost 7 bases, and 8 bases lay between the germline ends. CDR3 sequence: CASSLGDLNEQFF. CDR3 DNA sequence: TGTGCCAGCAGCTTAGGAGATCTAAATGAGCAGTTCTTC.

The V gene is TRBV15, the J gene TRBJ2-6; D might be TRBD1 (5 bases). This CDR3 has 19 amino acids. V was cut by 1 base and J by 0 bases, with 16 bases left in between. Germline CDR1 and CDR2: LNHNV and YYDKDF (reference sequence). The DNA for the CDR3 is TGTGCCACCAGCAGAGGGGGCGGCAAGCCCAGCTCTGGGGCCAACGTCCTGACTTTC. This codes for CATSRGGGKPSSGANVLTF.

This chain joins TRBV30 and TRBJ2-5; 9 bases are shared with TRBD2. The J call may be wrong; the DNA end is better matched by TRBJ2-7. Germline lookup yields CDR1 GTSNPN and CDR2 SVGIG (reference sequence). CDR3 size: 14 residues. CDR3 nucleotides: TGTGCCTGGAATGATGGGGGACTAGCCTCCGAGCAGTACTTC. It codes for CAWNDGGLASEQYF.

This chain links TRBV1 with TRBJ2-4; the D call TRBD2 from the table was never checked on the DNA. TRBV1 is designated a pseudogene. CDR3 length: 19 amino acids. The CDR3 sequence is CTSSQVSGSPTLAKNIQYF. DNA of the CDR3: TGCACCAGCAGCCAAGTGAGTGGTTCCCCTACCTTAGCCAAAAACATTCAGTACTTC.

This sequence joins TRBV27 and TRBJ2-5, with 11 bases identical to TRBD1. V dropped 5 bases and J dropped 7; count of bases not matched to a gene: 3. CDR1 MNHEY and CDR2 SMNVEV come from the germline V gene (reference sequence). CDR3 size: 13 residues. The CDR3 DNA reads TGTGCCAGCAGTCTGGACAGGGGGCGGACCCAGTACTTC. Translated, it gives CASSLDRGRTQYF.

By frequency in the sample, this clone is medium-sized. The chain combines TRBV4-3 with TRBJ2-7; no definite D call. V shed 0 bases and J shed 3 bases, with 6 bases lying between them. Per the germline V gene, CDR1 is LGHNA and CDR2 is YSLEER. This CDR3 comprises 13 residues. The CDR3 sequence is CASSQENFYEQYF. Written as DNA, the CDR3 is TGCGCCAGCAGCCAAGAGAACTTCTACGAGCAGTACTTC.

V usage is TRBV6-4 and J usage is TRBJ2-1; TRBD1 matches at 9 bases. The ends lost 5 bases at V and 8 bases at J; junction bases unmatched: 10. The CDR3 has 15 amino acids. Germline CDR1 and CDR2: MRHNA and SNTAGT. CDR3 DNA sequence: TGTGCCAGCAGTTCTCAGGGACAGGGTGGGGATGAGCAGTTCTTC. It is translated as CASSSQGQGGDEQFF.

This chain's CDR3 is CASSYSRERYFDEQFF. The CDR3, as DNA: TGTGCCAGCAGTTACTCAAGAGAGCGTTATTTCGATGAGCAGTTCTTC. This sequence joins TRBV6-5 and TRBJ2-1; no firm D call. Deletions cut 0 bases from V and 8 bases from J, with 17 bases between. The CDR3 covers 16 residues. The germline CDR1 and CDR2 sequences are MNHEY and SVGAGI.